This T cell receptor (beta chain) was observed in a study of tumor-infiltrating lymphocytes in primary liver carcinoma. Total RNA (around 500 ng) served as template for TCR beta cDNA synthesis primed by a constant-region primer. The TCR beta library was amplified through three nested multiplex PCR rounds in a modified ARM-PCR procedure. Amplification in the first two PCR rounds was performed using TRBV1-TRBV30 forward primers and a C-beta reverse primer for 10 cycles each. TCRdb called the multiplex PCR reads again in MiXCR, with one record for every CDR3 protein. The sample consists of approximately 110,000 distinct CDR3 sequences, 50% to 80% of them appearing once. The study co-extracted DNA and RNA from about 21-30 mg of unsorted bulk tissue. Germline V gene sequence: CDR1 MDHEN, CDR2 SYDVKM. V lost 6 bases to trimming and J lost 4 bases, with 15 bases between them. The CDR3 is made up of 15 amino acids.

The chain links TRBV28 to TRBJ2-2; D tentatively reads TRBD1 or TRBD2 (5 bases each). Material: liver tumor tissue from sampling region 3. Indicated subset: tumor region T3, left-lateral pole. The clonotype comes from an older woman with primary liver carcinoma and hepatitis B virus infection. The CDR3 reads CASRIRGSSTGELFF. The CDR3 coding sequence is TGTGCCAGCAGGATACGGGGCAGTAGCACCGGGGAGCTGTTTTTT.